A selection of T cell receptor beta chains follows, all from one sample in a study of blood T cell repertoires in COVID-19. Sequencing used immunoSEQ multiplex PCR; TCRdb keeps in-frame clones, though not all of them. The sample lists 150,000 or so clones, about 85% occurring once. Input material: peripheral blood. These receptors all stem from a woman in her forties or fifties with COVID-19, enrolled during active disease. The CDR3 runs from the conserved cysteine through the conserved F or W. D genes are given only for firm matches. Rows give clone size only sometimes, using once, few, many, or a class for an expanded clone.

>TRBD2|TRBJ2-3|-|TRBV3-1/TRBV3-2
TGTGCCAGCAGCCAAGAAGGCAGCGGGGCTTTT
CASSQEGSGAF
>-|TRBJ2-2|-|TRBV27
TGTGCCAGCAGTTTAGGGACAACGAACACCGGGGAGCTGTTTTTT
CASSLGTTNTGELFF
>-|TRBJ1-4|once|TRBV5-1
TGCGCCAGCAGCAAGCAGGGTGCTAATGAAAAACTGTTTTTT
CASSKQGANEKLFF
>TRBD1|TRBJ1-5|-|TRBV10-3
TGTGCCGCCCGGACAGGGTGGACTCAGCCCCAGCATTTT
CAARTGWTQPQHF
>TRBD2|TRBJ2-1|-|TRBV6-5
TGTGCCAGCAGCCCAAGGGTAGCGGGAGAGCAGTTCTTC
CASSPRVAGEQFF
>-|TRBJ1-5|-|TRBV6-5
TGTGCCAGCAGAGGGACATCAAATCAGCCCCAGCATTTT
CASRGTSNQPQHF
>TRBD1|TRBJ1-5|-|TRBV18
TGTGCCAGCTCACTGAGACAGGGGGAAAAGGGCAATCAGCCCCAGCATTTT
CASSLRQGEKGNQPQHF
>TRBD1|TRBJ2-1|once|TRBV24-1
TGTGCCACCAGCAGCCCGGGACAGGGGGGTAATGAGCAGTTCTTC
CATSSPGQGGNEQFF
>-|TRBJ2-4|-|TRBV19
TGTGCCAGTAGTATAGATCAGCCAGGCGAGAACATTCAGTACTTC
CASSIDQPGENIQYF
>TRBD1|TRBJ2-7|-|TRBV10-1
TGCGCCAGCAGTGAGCCGGGACAGGGGGCAGACGAGCAGTACTTC
CASSEPGQGADEQYF
>-|TRBJ1-4|once|TRBV7-8
TGTGCCAGCAGCTTACGCGTTAGTAATGAAAAACTGTTTTTT
CASSLRVSNEKLFF
>-|TRBJ2-2|-|TRBV24-1
TGTGCCACCAGTGCAACAGACCCCAACACCGGGGAGCTGTTTTTT
CATSATDPNTGELFF
>-|TRBJ2-3|-|TRBV6-5
TGTGCCAGCAGGCGAACAGATACGCAGTATTTT
CASRRTDTQYF
>TRBD1|TRBJ1-4|-|TRBV27
TGTGCCAGCCGCCTAATCCAGGGGGGCAGTGAAAAACTGTTTTTT
CASRLIQGGSEKLFF
>-|TRBJ1-2|-|TRBV30
TGTGCCTGTGACAGTGACTTTAACTATGGCTACACCTTC
CACDSDFNYGYTF
>TRBD2|TRBJ2-5|-|TRBV7-2
TGTGCCAGCAGCTTCTTAGCGGGGGGGCCGGGAGAGACCCAGTACTTC
CASSFLAGGPGETQYF
>TRBD1|TRBJ1-6|-|TRBV6-6
TGTGCCAGCAGTGGGACAGGCGATAATTCACCCCTCCACTTT
CASSGTGDNSPLHF
>-|TRBJ1-3|-|TRBV7-5
TGTGCCAGAGACGGGGGTGGATTGGAAAACACCATATATTTT
CARDGGGLENTIYF
>-|TRBJ1-2|-|TRBV7-8
TGTGCCAGCAGCCTCAGGAATGGCTACACCTTC
CASSLRNGYTF
>TRBD1|TRBJ1-1|-|TRBV5-8
TGTGCCAGCAGCCCGCGGACAGGGAGTACTGAAGCTTTCTTT
CASSPRTGSTEAFF
>-|TRBJ1-1|-|TRBV29-1
TGCAGCGTTATTCGGGTTAGCACTGAAGCTTTCTTT
CSVIRVSTEAFF
>-|TRBJ1-1|-|TRBV2
TGTGCCAGCAGTGAAGCGCTCGTCTGGCCAGGGAACACTGAAGCTTTCTTT
CASSEALVWPGNTEAFF
>TRBD1|TRBJ1-4|-|TRBV3-1/TRBV3-2
TGTGCCAGCAGCCAAGGACAGGGGGCGAATGAAAAACTGTTTTTT
CASSQGQGANEKLFF
>-|TRBJ2-7|-|TRBV11-2
TGTGCCAGCAGCCGAGGTGGACTCTTCGATGAGCAGTACTTC
CASSRGGLFDEQYF
>TRBD1|TRBJ2-7|-|TRBV10-3
TGTGCCATCAGCATCGACAGGGGGGCCTACGAGCAGTACTTC
CAISIDRGAYEQYF
>-|TRBJ1-6|-|TRBV19
TGTGCCAGTAGTTTCGAGAATTCACCCCTCCACTTT
CASSFENSPLHF